This is a list of T cell receptor beta chains from one sample in a study of blood T cell repertoires in COVID-19. Generated by immunoSEQ multiplex PCR, the TCRdb table keeps only in-frame clones and is missing some. The sample lists 180,000 or so clones; approximately 88% were seen once. The sequencing sample was made of PBMCs or T cells enriched from blood (not recorded which). Every receptor here comes from a woman aged 55-69 years who had recovered from COVID-19. Both conserved end residues are part of each CDR3. The D gene is left open where the match is weak. Clone sizes are given selectively: once, few, many, or a class where the clone is expanded.

j_gene | abundance | v_gene | d_gene | CDR3nt | CDR3aa
TRBJ2-3 | NA | TRBV2 | TRBD2 | TGTGCCAGCCAAGGAGTTCGGAGCGGGAGTGGGACAGATACGCAGTATTTT | CASQGVRSGSGTDTQYF
TRBJ1-3 | NA | TRBV10-2 | NA | TGCGCCAGCAGTGAGTCCATGACAGCTGGAAACACCATATATTTT | CASSESMTAGNTIYF
TRBJ1-2 | NA | TRBV4-1 | TRBD1 | TGCGCCAGCACCCTGGGACAGGGAGATAACTATGGCTACACCTTC | CASTLGQGDNYGYTF
TRBJ1-3 | NA | TRBV11-2 | NA | TGTGCCAGCAGCTCAATAGCCTCGGGAGGCACCATATATTTT | CASSSIASGGTIYF
TRBJ1-5 | NA | TRBV5-1 | NA | TGCGCCAGCAGCTTGGTGCCTGTAGCGCGCGTTGGGAAAAATCAGCCCCAGCATTTT | CASSLVPVARVGKNQPQHF
TRBJ1-1 | NA | TRBV7-8 | NA | TGTGCCAGCAGCTTAGCTAGTTACACTGAAGCTTTCTTT | CASSLASYTEAFF
TRBJ1-3 | NA | TRBV9 | NA | TGTGCCAGCAGCGTAACCGGGGACTCTGGAAACACCATATATTTT | CASSVTGDSGNTIYF
TRBJ1-2 | NA | TRBV7-3 | NA | TGTGCCAGCAGCTTATCCCCCACAGACAACTATGGCTACACCTTC | CASSLSPTDNYGYTF
TRBJ1-1 | NA | TRBV6-5 | NA | TGTGCCAGCAGTTACTCAGGGGGGAGGGTTGAAGCTTTCTTT | CASSYSGGRVEAFF
TRBJ1-6 | NA | TRBV3-1/TRBV3-2 | TRBD1 | TGTGCCAGCAGCCAAGAAGGCAGGGGGTATAATTCACCCCTCCACTTT | CASSQEGRGYNSPLHF
TRBJ2-5 | once | TRBV3-1/TRBV3-2 | NA | TGTGCCAGCAGCAACCCACTAGTTTACCAACAAGAGACCCAGTACTTC | CASSNPLVYQQETQYF
TRBJ1-2 | few | TRBV10-3 | NA | TGTGCCTCCTCCGGAGGGGATCAAGCTAACTATGGCTACACCTTC | CASSGGDQANYGYTF
TRBJ1-3 | NA | TRBV4-1 | TRBD1 | TGCGCCAGCAGCCAAGATCGTAATAGGGACAGGACTGCCTTGAACACCATATATTTT | CASSQDRNRDRTALNTIYF
TRBJ2-1 | NA | TRBV6-4 | NA | TGTGCCCCTTCCCACAGTTTCAATGAGCAGTTCTTC | CAPSHSFNEQFF
TRBJ2-3 | NA | TRBV4-2 | TRBD2 | TGTGCCAGCAGCCAAGACCTAGCGGGGGGGAGGGCCCCAGATACGCAGTATTTT | CASSQDLAGGRAPDTQYF
TRBJ2-3 | NA | TRBV5-1 | NA | TGCGCCAGCAGTCTGGAGGGAACAGATACGCAGTATTTT | CASSLEGTDTQYF
TRBJ1-6 | NA | TRBV6-1 | NA | TGTGCCAGCAGTGAAGGACAGGTCTATAATTCACCCCTCCACTTT | CASSEGQVYNSPLHF
TRBJ2-7 | NA | TRBV5-1 | NA | TGCGCCAGCAGCCAGGGGCCGAGCACCACCTACGAGCAGTACTTC | CASSQGPSTTYEQYF
TRBJ2-3 | NA | TRBV9 | NA | TGTGCCAGCAGCCCCTATGTCACAGATACGCAGTATTTT | CASSPYVTDTQYF
TRBJ2-5 | once | TRBV2 | TRBD2 | TGTGCCAGCAGGATACTAGCGGGGGAAGAGACCCAGTACTTC | CASRILAGEETQYF
TRBJ1-1 | NA | TRBV3-1/TRBV3-2 | NA | TGTGCCAGCAGCCAAGAAGTAGGACTCACTGAAGCTTTCTTT | CASSQEVGLTEAFF
TRBJ1-2 | NA | TRBV2 | NA | TGTGCCAGCAGTGATCGCTATGGCTACACCTTC | CASSDRYGYTF
TRBJ1-2 | NA | TRBV3-1/TRBV3-2 | NA | TGTGCCAGCAGCCAAGATCTTTCGGCTGGCTACTGGGCCCGGGGAGGCTACACCTTC | CASSQDLSAGYWARGGYTF
TRBJ1-4 | NA | TRBV5-1 | NA | TGCGCCAGCAGCCAGGGAATGTTTGGTGAAAAACTGTTTTTT | CASSQGMFGEKLFF
TRBJ2-5 | NA | TRBV6-5 | NA | TGTGCCAGCAGTCAATCAAACAGGGAGGAGACCCAGTACTTC | CASSQSNREETQYF